This T cell receptor beta chain was sequenced for a study of CD8 T cells in Susac syndrome. With random hexamers, 0.5 to 1 ug RNA was reverse transcribed. TCRdb used MiXCR to reprocess the immunoSEQ multiplex PCR reads, holding one entry per CDR3 protein. The sample includes some 450,000 distinct CDR3 sequences, 85% of them seen just once. From blood CD8+ and CD4+ T cells, TCR beta sequences were generated. CDR3 length equals 15 residues. CDR1 and CDR2 from the germline V gene are MNHEY and SVGAGI. V dropped 3 bases and J dropped 3; count of bases not matched to a gene: 4. This rearrangement joins TRBV6-5 to TRBJ1-5; 8 bases line up with TRBD1. This TCR derives from a human donor with multiple sclerosis. Specimen: CD8+ T cells from PBMCs. CDR3 protein: CASSYGTGDNQPQHF. The CDR3 nucleotides read TGTGCCAGCAGTTATGGGACAGGAGACAATCAGCCCCAGCATTTT.